This T cell receptor (beta chain) was recorded in a study of cytomegalovirus exposure and HLA in healthy donors. In the study overall: One earlier analysis, a look at 150 million to 200 million T cells, found roughly 120 million unique TCR beta sequences.

PCR primers comprised 60 Vbeta and 13 Jbeta primers. TCRdb's copy holds only in-frame clones and misses some; the assay was immunoSEQ multiplex PCR. The data contain approximately 200,000 clones, 70% to 80% of them singletons. The CDR3 totals 15 residues. Per the germline V gene, CDR1 is LGHNT and CDR2 is FRNRAP. Between the trimmed V and J ends, which lost 6 bases and 2 bases, there was a span of 16 bases. The chain recombines TRBV12-5 with TRBJ1-1; a possible D gene is TRBD1 (5 bases). Sequenced sample: PBMCs. The source of this sequence is a girl aged 2 to 9 in good health and CMV-seronegative. CDR3 coding DNA: TGTGCTAGTGGCCTGGTGGGGGGGGGAAACACTGAAGCTTTCTTT. Protein product: CASGLVGGGNTEAFF.